Listed below are T cell receptor beta chains from one sample, sequenced in a study of spatial heterogeneity in lung cancer. A single record per CDR3 protein comes from TCRdb applying MiXCR to the 5' RACE reads. The sample has 95,000 or so distinct CDR3 sequences, 7.5% to 10% seen once; the top ten hold about 7%. Sequencing was performed on PBMCs, taken at surgery. These receptors all come from a male donor with early-stage non-small cell lung cancer. CDR3s include the opening cysteine and the closing phenylalanine or tryptophan. Fields, in order: clone size, J gene, V gene, D gene, CDR3 protein, CDR3 DNA. A D gene is named only where the DNA matches it firmly. Not all rows give a size; the values are once, few, many and, for expanded clones, a class.

few	TRBJ2-7	TRBV7-3	NA	CASSLTDPEKYF	TGTGCCAGCAGCTTAACGGACCCGGAGAAGTACTTC
NA	TRBJ2-2	TRBV9	TRBD1	CASSVAGGKTGELFF	TGTGCCAGCAGCGTAGCAGGGGGAAAAACCGGGGAGCTGTTTTTT
many	TRBJ1-5	TRBV4-1	TRBD1	CASSQETGGWDQPQHF	TGCGCCAGCAGCCAAGAGACAGGGGGCTGGGATCAGCCCCAGCATTTT
NA	TRBJ2-2	TRBV9	TRBD2	CASSQSGGNTGELFF	TGTGCCAGCAGCCAGAGCGGGGGTAACACCGGGGAGCTGTTTTTT
few	TRBJ2-6	TRBV7-9	NA	CARAEGLGSGANVLTF	TGTGCCAGAGCGGAGGGGCTTGGCTCTGGGGCCAACGTCCTGACTTTC
many	TRBJ2-2	TRBV12-3/TRBV12-4	NA	CASSPRVNTGELFF	TGTGCCAGCAGTCCTAGGGTTAACACCGGGGAGCTGTTTTTT
NA	TRBJ1-4	TRBV6-6	TRBD1	CASTSPGGATNEKLFF	TGTGCCAGCACCTCACCAGGGGGCGCAACTAATGAAAAACTGTTTTTT
NA	TRBJ1-1	TRBV6-1	NA	CASSGQRVNTEAFF	TGTGCCAGCAGTGGACAGAGAGTGAACACTGAAGCTTTCTTT
NA	TRBJ1-5	TRBV4-1	TRBD1	CASSPSPGQVNQPQHF	TGCGCCAGCAGCCCATCCCCCGGACAGGTTAATCAGCCCCAGCATTTT
few	TRBJ2-1	TRBV29-1	NA	CSVPAEDRSDNEQFF	TGCAGCGTTCCAGCGGAGGACCGGAGTGACAATGAGCAGTTCTTC
NA	TRBJ2-7	TRBV27	TRBD1	CASKAQGVLYEQYF	TGTGCCAGCAAAGCGCAGGGGGTTCTCTACGAGCAGTACTTC
many	TRBJ2-3	TRBV6-5	NA	CASSFIRGTDTQYF	TGTGCCAGCAGTTTCATCAGGGGCACAGATACGCAGTATTTT
NA	TRBJ2-5	TRBV7-2	NA	CASSLRRGQETQYF	TGTGCCAGCAGCTTAAGGCGGGGACAAGAGACCCAGTACTTC
many	TRBJ2-3	TRBV28	TRBD1	CASSQADRGSGDTQYF	TGTGCCAGCAGTCAGGCGGACAGGGGCTCTGGAGATACGCAGTATTTT
few	TRBJ2-5	TRBV7-9	NA	CASSLLLDRQETQYF	TGTGCCAGCAGCTTACTTCTCGACCGCCAAGAGACCCAGTACTTC
few	TRBJ2-1	TRBV9	NA	CASSVQSSYNEQFF	TGTGCCAGCAGCGTACAGAGCTCCTACAATGAGCAGTTCTTC
few	TRBJ1-2	TRBV29-1	NA	CSVEVAGFNYGYTF	TGCAGCGTTGAAGTTGCAGGGTTTAACTATGGCTACACCTTC
many	TRBJ2-2	TRBV7-9	NA	CASSLPLAGTATGELFF	TGTGCCAGCAGCTTACCCTTGGCAGGGACGGCCACCGGGGAGCTGTTTTTT
NA	TRBJ1-1	TRBV7-3	NA	CASSLTSTGNTEAFF	TGTGCCAGCAGCTTAACCTCGACAGGGAACACTGAAGCTTTCTTT
NA	TRBJ2-3	TRBV29-1	NA	CSVVNSGVSDTQYF	TGCAGCGTTGTGAACTCAGGGGTATCAGATACGCAGTATTTT
NA	TRBJ2-4	TRBV20-1	TRBD2	CSARASGGAKNIQYF	TGCAGTGCTAGAGCTAGCGGGGGAGCCAAAAACATTCAGTACTTC
NA	TRBJ2-7	TRBV30	NA	CAWSVLGFYEQYF	TGTGCCTGGAGTGTACTGGGGTTCTACGAGCAGTACTTC
NA	TRBJ2-1	TRBV29-1	TRBD2	CSVETGRGASYNEQFF	TGCAGCGTCGAGACGGGGCGGGGGGCCTCCTACAATGAGCAGTTCTTC
many	TRBJ1-1	TRBV4-1	NA	CASSQDRWMNTEAFF	TGCGCCAGCAGCCAAGATCGGTGGATGAACACTGAAGCTTTCTTT
many	TRBJ2-3	TRBV20-1	TRBD2	CSANGLAATDTQYF	TGCAGTGCTAACGGACTAGCGGCCACAGATACGCAGTATTTT
few	TRBJ1-1	TRBV29-1	NA	CSVADNTEAFF	TGCAGCGTTGCAGATAACACTGAAGCTTTCTTT
few	TRBJ1-6	TRBV7-2	NA	CASSLGTVNSPLHF	TGTGCCAGCAGCTTAGGGACAGTTAATTCACCCCTCCACTTT
few	TRBJ1-6	TRBV15	TRBD1	CATSTTSRGYSPLHF	TGTGCCACCAGCACCACTTCCAGGGGGTACTCACCCCTCCACTTT
many	TRBJ2-1	TRBV10-3	NA	CAISLSSDEQFF	TGTGCCATCAGTCTTTCTAGCGATGAGCAGTTCTTC
NA	TRBJ1-1	TRBV7-9	TRBD1	CASSLADRGKAEAFF	TGTGCCAGCAGCTTAGCCGACAGGGGGAAGGCTGAAGCTTTCTTT
NA	TRBJ2-1	TRBV5-1	TRBD2	CASSEGLAGGNEQFF	TGCGCCAGCAGCGAGGGACTAGCGGGAGGAAATGAGCAGTTCTTC
many	TRBJ1-3	TRBV3-1	NA	CASSQDQQGVRNTIYF	TGTGCCAGCAGCCAAGATCAACAGGGCGTAAGAAACACCATATATTTT
few	TRBJ2-7	TRBV28	TRBD2	CASSLSGRQYEQYF	TGTGCCAGCAGTCTTAGCGGGAGGCAGTACGAGCAGTACTTC
few	TRBJ1-1	TRBV20-1	TRBD1	CSPLDRADTEAFF	TGCAGCCCCCTGGACAGGGCTGACACTGAAGCTTTCTTT
many	TRBJ2-3	TRBV27	NA	CASSLDRRADTQYF	TGTGCCAGCAGTTTAGACAGGAGGGCAGATACGCAGTATTTT
few	TRBJ2-2	TRBV5-4	TRBD2	CASSLMASGRYSTGELFF	TGTGCCAGCAGCTTGATGGCTAGCGGGAGATATAGCACCGGGGAGCTGTTTTTT
few	TRBJ2-3	TRBV6-1	NA	CASRVGTERTDTQYF	TGTGCCAGCAGGGTTGGGACGGAGAGAACAGATACGCAGTATTTT
NA	TRBJ2-3	TRBV5-1	NA	CASSHGTASTDTQYF	TGCGCCAGCAGCCACGGGACGGCTAGCACAGATACGCAGTATTTT
NA	TRBJ2-2	TRBV7-2	NA	CASSPVYTGELFF	TGTGCCAGCAGCCCCGTCTACACCGGGGAGCTGTTTTTT
few	TRBJ2-3	TRBV28	TRBD2	CASSRLAGFTDTQYF	TGTGCCAGCAGTCGACTAGCGGGGTTCACAGATACGCAGTATTTT
many	TRBJ1-2	TRBV30	NA	CAWSASGGNYGYTF	TGTGCCTGGAGTGCTTCCGGGGGGAACTATGGCTACACCTTC
many	TRBJ1-2	TRBV30	NA	CAWTDGYTF	TGTGCCTGGACAGATGGCTACACCTTC
few	TRBJ2-2	TRBV29-1	NA	CSVSLLVAGELFF	TGCAGCGTCTCTTTATTAGTGGCCGGGGAGCTGTTTTTT